The clone carrying this T cell receptor beta chain was counted between two and nine times. Its specificity is unknown. The data were obtained in a study of T cells after yellow fever vaccination. Findings and caveats of the study: Abundant clonotypes from the bulk population could have been carried over as contaminants into FACS-sorted repertoires.

The V gene's germline CDR1 is MNHEY and CDR2 SMNVEV (reference sequence). Trimming removed 9 bases from V and 5 bases from J, with 16 bases in between. The CDR3 contains 13 residues. One entry per CDR3 protein results from TCRdb running MiXCR on the 5' RACE reads. The repertoire holds 150,000 or so distinct CDR3 sequences, about a tenth seen once, with 35% to 40% in the top ten. This specimen was CD8+ T cells sorted from PBMCs, taken 45 days after the yellow fever booster vaccination. The clonotype originates from a man aged 18 to 35 who received the YFV17D yellow fever vaccine. V and J are TRBV27 and TRBJ2-5; TRBD2 might be the D (5 bases). The CDR3 is CASGLLGVETQYF. CDR3 bases: TGTGCCAGTGGTCTCCTGGGAGTTGAGACCCAGTACTTC.